Listed here are 29 T cell receptor beta chains from one sample, sequenced in a study of blood T cell repertoires in COVID-19. Only in-frame clones appear in the TCRdb table, and some are missing; sequencing was by immunoSEQ multiplex PCR. The sample has some 120,000 clones, roughly four fifths seen once. The sequencing input was peripheral blood. Receptors were obtained from a woman in her fifties or sixties with acute or convalescent COVID-19.

This clone was seen more than once but under ten times. V usage is TRBV7-9 and J usage is TRBJ2-7; 11 bases agree with TRBD1. V dropped 4 bases and J dropped 2; count of bases not matched to a gene: 4. Looked up from germline, CDR1 is SEHNR and CDR2 is FQNEAQ (reference sequence). CDR3 length: 15 amino acids. CDR3 amino acids: CASSSGQGGTYEQYF. The CDR3 bases are TGTGCCAGCAGCTCGGGACAGGGGGGAACCTACGAGCAGTACTTC.

This chain connects TRBV5-5 to TRBJ2-1; 12 bases fit TRBD2. Losses at the gene ends were 5 bases for V and 0 bases for J; bases not matched to a gene: 9. The CDR3 totals 18 residues. The V gene's germline CDR1 is SGHKS and CDR2 YYEKEE (reference sequence). DNA of the CDR3: TGTGCCAGCAGGGGAAGTGGACTAGCGGGGCACTCCTACAATGAGCAGTTCTTC. Protein sequence: CASRGSGLAGHSYNEQFF.

In DNA, the CDR3 is TGTGCCAGCAAGAGGAACGACAGGCCGAACACTGAAGCTTTCTTT. Translating gives CASKRNDRPNTEAFF. The genes are TRBV2 and TRBJ1-1; D possibly corresponds to TRBD1 (6 bases). V was trimmed by 7 bases and J by 1 base, leaving 16 bases between them. CDR1 is SNHLY, CDR2 FYNNEI, per germline. This CDR3 is built from 15 residues.

This clone was detected ten times or more. The rearrangement links TRBV6-1 to TRBJ2-3; D uncertain. This CDR3 has 12 amino acids. Between the trimmed V and J ends, which lost 2 bases and 6 bases, there was a span of 6 bases. From germline, CDR1 is MNHNS and CDR2 SASEGT. The CDR3 is CASSEFFDTQYF. In DNA, the CDR3 is TGTGCCAGCAGTGAATTCTTCGATACGCAGTATTTT.

The rearrangement links TRBV28 to TRBJ2-2; D is possibly TRBD2 (5 bases). Trimming stripped 8 bases from V and 4 bases from J, with 14 bases between. Germline CDR1 reads MDHEN; CDR2 reads SYDVKM. CDR3 size: 14 residues. The CDR3 sequence is CASLRGPGTGELFF. DNA of the CDR3: TGTGCCAGCCTTAGAGGGCCGGGCACCGGGGAGCTGTTTTTT.

This chain joins TRBV6-5 and TRBJ1-4; 7 bases agree with TRBD1. The V and J ends lost 6 bases and 2 bases, in that order; junction bases with no gene match: 3. In germline, CDR1 is MNHEY, CDR2 SVGAGI. This CDR3 region has 14 residues. DNA of the CDR3: TGTGCCAGCAGAGACAGGGCGACTAATGAAAAACTGTTTTTT. Amino acid sequence: CASRDRATNEKLFF.

The CDR3: CASSYRGGRDYQPQHF. For the CDR3, the DNA is TGTGCCAGCAGTTATCGGGGAGGCAGGGACTATCAGCCCCAGCATTTT. The V and J genes are TRBV6-6 and TRBJ1-5; TRBD1 might be the D (5 bases). Germline values: CDR1 MNHNY, CDR2 SVGAGI (reference sequence). V was shortened by 3 bases and J by 5 bases, with 17 bases between the two germline ends. The CDR3 covers 16 residues.

This sequence joins TRBV30 and TRBJ2-7; 7 bases match TRBD1. Germline CDR1 is GTSNPN and CDR2 is SVGIG (reference sequence). The CDR3 has 12 amino acids. The J segment lost 3 bases and the V segment lost 3 bases, leaving 2 bases of the junction unmatched. In nucleotides, the CDR3 is TGTGCCTGGAGGACAGGGAACTACGAGCAGTACTTC. Translation: CAWRTGNYEQYF.

The J gene is TRBJ1-5, the V gene TRBV7-2, with 9 bases identical to TRBD1. V lost 5 bases to trimming and J lost 5 bases; unmatched junction nucleotides: 4. CDR1 SGHTA and CDR2 FQGNSA come from the germline V gene. The CDR3 consists of 14 residues. CDR3 nucleotides: TGTGCCAGCAGCCCACAGGGGGCGTATCAGCCCCAGCATTTT. It yields the protein CASSPQGAYQPQHF.

V and J are TRBV6-1 and TRBJ1-6; the D gene is possibly TRBD1 (6 bases). CDR1 and CDR2 from the germline V gene are MNHNS and SASEGT. V was cut by 1 base and J by 3 bases, with 10 bases left in between. CDR3 size: 16 residues. The CDR3 sequence: CASSEGGGFYNSPLHF. In DNA, the CDR3 is TGTGCCAGCAGTGAAGGTGGGGGCTTCTATAATTCACCCCTCCACTTT.

In the case of this clone: Compared with germline, one end of the junction differs, possibly owing to a read error. The V gene is TRBV6-1, the J gene TRBJ2-1; 9 nucleotides match TRBD1. The CDR3 runs 15 residues. Germline values: CDR1 MNHNS, CDR2 SASEGT. As DNA, the CDR3 is TGTGCCAGCAGAGAAGGGACAGGGATTGAAAATGAGCAGTTCTTC. Translating gives CASREGTGIENEQFF.

This chain links TRBV6-5 with TRBJ2-4; TRBD1 matches at 11 bases. V lost 4 bases and J lost 7; bases outside the gene matches: 3. Per germline, CDR1 MNHEY and CDR2 SVGAGI. The CDR3 has 14 residues. The CDR3 reads CASSSGTGGNIQYF. CDR3 sequence (DNA): TGTGCCAGCAGTTCGGGGACAGGGGGGAACATTCAGTACTTC.

V gene TRBV9 combines with J gene TRBJ1-2; no reliable D call. CDR3 length: 15 amino acids. V lost 4 bases to trimming and J lost 4 bases, with 17 bases between them. The germline CDR1 and CDR2 sequences are SGDLS and YYNGEE. CDR3 DNA sequence: TGTGCCAGCAGCCTCCGAGGGAGGGAGGTCTATGGCTACACCTTC. Amino acid sequence: CASSLRGREVYGYTF.

This clone has a single count. V gene TRBV11-2 combines with J gene TRBJ1-1; maybe TRBD1 (5 bases). The CDR3 extends over 14 amino acids. V lost 1 base and J lost 4, with 10 bases in between. From germline, CDR1 is SGHAT and CDR2 FQNNGV. The CDR3, as DNA: TGTGCCAGCAGCTTAGGAACAGGCCCCACTGAAGCTTTCTTT. It translates to CASSLGTGPTEAFF.

The chain links TRBV5-1 to TRBJ2-1; TRBD2 matches at 11 bases. Germline V gives CDR1 SGHRS, CDR2 YFSETQ. V trimming: 2 bases; J trimming: 8 bases; junction bases outside the gene matches: 3. This CDR3 contains 14 residues. The DNA for the CDR3 is TGCGCCAGCAGCTTAGATAGCGGGGGGGATGAGCAGTTCTTC. Protein: CASSLDSGGDEQFF.

J is TRBJ2-7 and V is TRBV19; D possibly corresponds to TRBD1 (6 bases). Germline-derived CDR1 and CDR2 are LNHDA and SQIVND (reference sequence). V lost 3 bases and J 0 bases, leaving 9 bases between the germline ends. There are 14 residues in the CDR3. The CDR3 region is CASSMVDSSYEQYF. The CDR3, as DNA: TGTGCCAGTAGTATGGTGGACAGCTCCTACGAGCAGTACTTC.

The chain joins TRBV7-2 to TRBJ2-3, with a weak D call TRBD1 (6 bases). The V end was cut by 2 bases, the J end by 4 bases, with 16 bases between. There are 16 residues in the CDR3. The germline V gene encodes CDR1 SGHTA and CDR2 FQGNSA. CDR3 coding DNA: TGTGCCAGCAGCTTACGCAGAACAGGGACCGCAGATACGCAGTATTTT. Translated: CASSLRRTGTADTQYF.

The CDR3 spells CASTDRVGTGELFF. DNA for the CDR3: TGTGCCAGCACCGACAGGGTGGGCACCGGGGAGCTGTTTTTT. The rearrangement uses TRBV6-6 and TRBJ2-2; TRBD1 aligns across 7 bases. V was clipped by 7 bases and J by 4 bases; unmatched bases: 6. From germline, CDR1 is MNHNY and CDR2 SVGAGI (reference sequence). The length of the CDR3 is 14 residues.

In its sample, this clone was seen a few times. The chain employs TRBV28 and TRBJ1-4, with TRBD1 matching over 10 bases. The CDR3 is made up of 18 amino acids. With V trimmed by 5 bases and J by 2 bases, 11 bases remained unmatched. Per germline, CDR1 MDHEN and CDR2 SYDVKM. CDR3 region: CASSPPRQGALTNEKLFF. CDR3 DNA: TGTGCCAGCAGTCCTCCGAGACAGGGGGCTTTGACTAATGAAAAACTGTTTTTT. Using reference TRBV28 and TRBJ1-4 for the parts outside the CDR3, the full variable domain is DVKVTQSSRYLVKRTGEKVFLECVQDMDHENMFWYRQDPGLGLRLIYFSYDVKMKEKGDIPEGYSVSREKKERFSLILESASTNQTSMYLCASSPPRQGALTNEKLFFGSGTQLSVL.

The chain carries TRBV19 and TRBJ1-6; D not certain. The V gene lost 6 bases and the J gene lost 11 bases, with 17 bases spanning the gap. The V gene's germline CDR1 is LNHDA and CDR2 SQIVND (reference sequence). This CDR3 spans 14 amino acids. The CDR3 sequence is CASRRVEGTTPLHF. Here the CDR3 DNA reads TGTGCCAGTAGAAGGGTTGAGGGCACTACACCCCTCCACTTT.

The CDR3 DNA follows: TGTGCCAGTTCCCCCGGGACTAGCGGGGGTATCGGGGAGCAGTACTTC. The encoded protein is CASSPGTSGGIGEQYF. The chain couples TRBV3-1 (or the pseudogene TRBV3-2) to TRBJ2-7; the match to TRBD2 covers 14 bases. CDR1 and CDR2 (germline): LGHDT, YNNKEL (reference sequence). The CDR3 is made up of 16 amino acids. Trimming cost V 9 bases and J 7 bases; bases outside gene matches: 14.

This rearrangement joins TRBV5-4 to TRBJ2-7, with D possibly being TRBD2 (5 bases). Germline CDR1 reads SGHNT; CDR2 reads YYREEE (reference sequence). V was trimmed by 0 bases and J by 5 bases, leaving 9 bases between them. CDR3 length: 13 residues. The DNA for the CDR3 is TGTGCCAGCAGCTTGGAGAGGGAGAACGAGCAGTACTTC. This translates into CASSLERENEQYF. Filled out from reference TRBV5-4 and TRBJ2-7, the complete variable domain reads ETGVTQSPTHLIKTRGQQVTLRCSSQSGHNTVSWYQQALGQGPQFIFQYYREEENGRGNFPPRFSGLQFPNYSSELNVNALELDDSALYLCASSLERENEQYFGPGTRLTVT.

The CDR3 DNA sequence: TGTGCCAGCAGTTCCCCCCGAGGGACTGAAGCTTTCTTT. Its protein product is CASSSPRGTEAFF. The chain has TRBV6-5 and TRBJ1-1; unclear D gene. The CDR3 totals 13 residues. The V and J ends lost 4 bases and 5 bases respectively, with 11 bases between them. Germline-derived CDR1 and CDR2 are MNHEY and SVGAGI.

V usage is TRBV27 and J usage is TRBJ2-7; 9 bases are shared with TRBD1. Germline CDR1 reads MNHEY; CDR2 reads SMNVEV (reference sequence). The CDR3 covers 15 residues. V trimming: 6 bases; J trimming: 4 bases; junction bases outside the gene matches: 10. The CDR3 DNA reads TGTGCCAGCAGACCCCTGGGACAGGGCGTATACGAGCAGTACTTC. This codes for CASRPLGQGVYEQYF.

Turning to this clone: One end of the junction varies from germline; a read error may be responsible. The chain combines TRBV6-5 with TRBJ2-2, with D hard to call. The CDR3 has 13 residues. From germline, CDR1 is MNHEY and CDR2 SVGAGI. The CDR3 here is CASSYDSTRELFF. The DNA of the CDR3 is TGTGCCAGCAGTTATGATAGCACCAGGGAGCTGTTTTTT.

CDR3 amino acids: CATSDSGTGGYEQYF. CDR3 in DNA: TGTGCCACCAGTGATTCGGGGACAGGGGGCTACGAGCAGTACTTC. The gene calls are TRBV24-1 and TRBJ2-7, with TRBD1 identical over 11 bases. The CDR3 runs to 15 residues. V trimming: 2 bases; J trimming: 3 bases; junction bases outside the gene matches: 2. Germline V gene lookup returns CDR1 KGHDR and CDR2 SFDVKD.

V usage is TRBV9 and J usage is TRBJ2-5; D gene uncertain. Per germline, CDR1 SGDLS and CDR2 YYNGEE. Trimming shortened V by 1 base and J by 4 bases, and 8 bases separated the two germline ends. The CDR3 consists of 13 residues. The CDR3 bases are TGTGCCAGCAGCGTACGAGTTCGAGAGACCCAGTACTTC. Translated, it gives CASSVRVRETQYF.

The rearrangement links TRBV15 to TRBJ1-1; no clear D gene. From germline, CDR1 is LNHNV and CDR2 YYDKDF (reference sequence). The CDR3 totals 17 residues. V was trimmed by 5 bases and J by 8 bases, leaving 27 bases between them. CDR3 DNA sequence: TGTGCCACCAGCTCCCCAAGGGCCTACAGCGAGGGATTGGAAGCTTTCTTT. This translates into CATSSPRAYSEGLEAFF. Complete variable domain (other parts from reference TRBV15 and TRBJ1-1): DAMVIQNPRYQVTQFGKPVTLSCSQTLNHNVMYWYQQKSSQAPKLLFHYYDKDFNNEADTPDNFQSRRPNTSFCFLDIRSPGLGDTAMYLCATSSPRAYSEGLEAFFGQGTRLTVV.

This clone was seen a single time. The chain combines TRBV5-8 with TRBJ2-1, with D unclear. Germline V gives CDR1 SGHTS, CDR2 YDEGEE. V lost 4 bases to trimming and J lost 7 bases, with 9 bases between them. The CDR3 consists of 12 residues. In DNA, the CDR3 is TGTGCCAGCAGCCTGGGCGAAAATGAGCAGTTCTTC. It specifies CASSLGENEQFF.